This T cell receptor (beta chain) was sequenced for a study of T cells in Graves' hyperthyroidism and ophthalmopathy. The CDR3 spans 16 residues. The V gene's germline CDR1 is LGHDT and CDR2 YNNKEL (reference sequence). V was cut by 0 bases and J by 0 bases, with 9 bases left in between. TCR beta CDR3 sequences were amplified from RNA transcripts. RT-PCR in the first round (using the HTBI primer set) targeted the TCR CDR3. TCRdb recomputed calls from the multiplex PCR reads with MiXCR, one row per CDR3 protein. The sample records about 360,000 distinct CDR3 sequences, around 14% being singletons. This clonotype was detected ten times or more.

Input material: blood. V gene TRBV3-1 combines with J gene TRBJ2-4, with D unresolved. The TCR was taken from a woman in her late teens or twenties with Graves' hyperthyroidism. The CDR3 loop is CASSQEAGIAKNIQYF. As DNA, the CDR3 is TGTGCCAGCAGCCAAGAGGCAGGTATAGCCAAAAACATTCAGTACTTC. The variable domain in full, completed from reference TRBV3-1 and TRBJ2-4, reads DTAVSQTPKYLVTQMGNDKSIKCEQNLGHDTMYWYKQDSKKFLKIMFSYNNKELIINETVPNRFSPKSPDKAHLNLHINSLELGDSAVYFCASSQEAGIAKNIQYFGAGTRLSVL.